What follows is one TCR beta chain and its context. The antigen is unknown. The sample comes from a study of graft-versus-host responses after intestinal transplantation. Study-wide background: Every transplant recipient was induced with anti-thymocyte globulin, then maintained on tacrolimus and steroids for two to four years. Overall study results and limits: Researchers found GvH clones in recipient marrow, and some showed up first in ileum or blood. Early after transplant, HvG clones declined as circulating GvH clones peaked.

The CDR3 spans 14 residues. From germline, CDR1 is SGHRS and CDR2 YFSETQ. J was trimmed by 4 bases and V by 4 bases; bases with no gene match: 5. Generated by immunoSEQ multiplex PCR, the TCRdb table keeps only in-frame clones and is missing some. The data hold over 65,000 clones, with 92% observed a single time. The input for sequencing was PBMCs, taken 98 days after intestinal transplantation. This chain links TRBV5-1 with TRBJ1-1; 9 nucleotides match TRBD1. This receptor was obtained from a human patient who received an intestinal transplant, so some T cells may come from the graft donor. The CDR3 loop reads CASSLPGQGTEAFF. DNA of the CDR3: TGCGCCAGCAGCCTTCCGGGACAGGGCACTGAAGCTTTCTTT.